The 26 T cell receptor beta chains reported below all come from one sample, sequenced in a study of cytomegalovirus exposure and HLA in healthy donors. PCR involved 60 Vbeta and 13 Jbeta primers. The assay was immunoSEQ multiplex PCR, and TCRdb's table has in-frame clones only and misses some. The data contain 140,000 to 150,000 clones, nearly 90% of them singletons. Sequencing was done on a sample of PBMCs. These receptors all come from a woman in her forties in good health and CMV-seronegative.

This chain's CDR3 is CSVERGIPWGYTF. DNA for the CDR3: TGCAGCGTTGAGCGGGGGATCCCGTGGGGCTACACCTTC. The genes are TRBV29-1 and TRBJ1-2; D is perhaps TRBD1 (5 bases). V lost 3 bases and J 8 bases, leaving 16 bases between the germline ends. The CDR3 has 13 residues. The V gene's germline CDR1 is SQVTM and CDR2 ANQGSEA.

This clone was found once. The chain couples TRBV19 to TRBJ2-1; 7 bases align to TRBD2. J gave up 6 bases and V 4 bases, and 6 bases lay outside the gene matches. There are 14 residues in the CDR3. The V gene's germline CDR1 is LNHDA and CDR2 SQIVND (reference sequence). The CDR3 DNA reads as TGTGCCAGTAGTACCGAGGGAGGGCCCAATGAGCAGTTCTTC. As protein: CASSTEGGPNEQFF.

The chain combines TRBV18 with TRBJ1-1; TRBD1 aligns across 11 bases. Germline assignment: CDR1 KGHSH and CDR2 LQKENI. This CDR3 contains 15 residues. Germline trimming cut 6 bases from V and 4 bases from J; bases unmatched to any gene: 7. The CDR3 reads CASSPAGTGGTEAFF. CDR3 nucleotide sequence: TGTGCCAGCTCGCCTGCCGGGACAGGGGGCACTGAAGCTTTCTTT.

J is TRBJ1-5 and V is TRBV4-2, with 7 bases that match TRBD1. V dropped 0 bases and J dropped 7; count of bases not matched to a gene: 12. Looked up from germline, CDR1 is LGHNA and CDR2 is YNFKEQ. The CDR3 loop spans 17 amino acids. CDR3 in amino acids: CASSQEPADRLDQPQHF. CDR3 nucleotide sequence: TGTGCCAGCAGCCAAGAACCGGCGGACAGGCTGGACCAGCCCCAGCATTTT.

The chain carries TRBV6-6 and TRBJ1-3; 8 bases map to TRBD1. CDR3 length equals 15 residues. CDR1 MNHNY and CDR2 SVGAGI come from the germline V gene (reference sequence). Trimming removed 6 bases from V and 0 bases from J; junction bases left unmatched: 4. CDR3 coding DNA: TGTGCCAGCAGAGACACAGGGGGCTCTGGAAACACCATATATTTT. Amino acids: CASRDTGGSGNTIYF.

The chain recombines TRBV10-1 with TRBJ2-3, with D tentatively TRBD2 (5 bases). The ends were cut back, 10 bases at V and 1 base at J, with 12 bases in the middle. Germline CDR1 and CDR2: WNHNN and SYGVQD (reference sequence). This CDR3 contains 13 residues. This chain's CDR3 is CATGRAGTDTQYF. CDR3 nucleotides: TGCGCCACCGGGCGAGCGGGCACAGATACGCAGTATTTT.

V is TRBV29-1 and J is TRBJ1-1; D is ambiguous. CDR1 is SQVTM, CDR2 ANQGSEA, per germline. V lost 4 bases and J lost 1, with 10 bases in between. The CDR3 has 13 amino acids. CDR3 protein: CSVARTENTEAFF. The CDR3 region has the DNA TGCAGCGTTGCGAGAACAGAGAACACTGAAGCTTTCTTT.

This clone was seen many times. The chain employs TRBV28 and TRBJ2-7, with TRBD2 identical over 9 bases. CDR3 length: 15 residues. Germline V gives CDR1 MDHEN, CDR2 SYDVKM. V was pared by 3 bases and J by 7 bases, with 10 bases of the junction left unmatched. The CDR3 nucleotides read TGTGCCAGCAGTTTGATCGGGCGGGAGGGCCAGGAGCAGTACTTC. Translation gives CASSLIGREGQEQYF.

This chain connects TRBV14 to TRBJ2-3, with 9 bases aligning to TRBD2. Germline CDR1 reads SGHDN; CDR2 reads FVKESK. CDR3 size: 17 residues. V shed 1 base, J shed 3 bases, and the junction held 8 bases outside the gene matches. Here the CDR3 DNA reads TGTGCCAGCAGCCAAGTGGTTAGCGGGAGTGTTACAGATACGCAGTATTTT. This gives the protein CASSQVVSGSVTDTQYF.

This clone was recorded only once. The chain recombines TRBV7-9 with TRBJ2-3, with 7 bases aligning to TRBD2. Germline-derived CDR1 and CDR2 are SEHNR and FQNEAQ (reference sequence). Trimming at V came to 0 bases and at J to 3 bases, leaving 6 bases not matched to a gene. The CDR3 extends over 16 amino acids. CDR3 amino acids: CASSLAGGALTDTQYF. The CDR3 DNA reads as TGTGCCAGCAGCTTAGCGGGAGGGGCCCTGACAGATACGCAGTATTTT.

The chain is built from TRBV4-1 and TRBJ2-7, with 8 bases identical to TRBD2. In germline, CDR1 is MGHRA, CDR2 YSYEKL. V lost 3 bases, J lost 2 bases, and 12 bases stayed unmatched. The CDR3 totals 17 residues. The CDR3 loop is CASSQTLPGLVPYEQYF. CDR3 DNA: TGCGCCAGCAGCCAGACCTTACCGGGACTAGTCCCCTACGAGCAGTACTTC.

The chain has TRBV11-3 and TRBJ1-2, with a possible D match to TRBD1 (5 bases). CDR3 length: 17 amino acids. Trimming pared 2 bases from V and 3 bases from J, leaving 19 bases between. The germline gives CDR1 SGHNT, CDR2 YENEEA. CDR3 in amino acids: CASSLKLWGRKDYGYTF. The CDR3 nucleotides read TGTGCCAGCAGCTTAAAACTGTGGGGCAGGAAGGACTATGGCTACACCTTC.

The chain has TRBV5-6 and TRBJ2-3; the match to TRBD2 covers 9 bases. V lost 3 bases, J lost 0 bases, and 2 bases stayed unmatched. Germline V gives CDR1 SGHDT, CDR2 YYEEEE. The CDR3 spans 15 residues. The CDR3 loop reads CASSSTSGSTDTQYF. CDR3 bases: TGTGCCAGCAGCTCGACTAGCGGCAGCACAGATACGCAGTATTTT.

The CDR3 DNA reads as TGTGCCAGCAGCATCAACACAGATACGCAGTATTTT. Amino acid sequence: CASSINTDTQYF. V usage is TRBV9 and J usage is TRBJ2-3; D uncertain. Germline-derived CDR1 and CDR2 are SGDLS and YYNGEE. The CDR3 covers 12 residues. Trimming stripped 4 bases from V and 2 bases from J, with 5 bases between.

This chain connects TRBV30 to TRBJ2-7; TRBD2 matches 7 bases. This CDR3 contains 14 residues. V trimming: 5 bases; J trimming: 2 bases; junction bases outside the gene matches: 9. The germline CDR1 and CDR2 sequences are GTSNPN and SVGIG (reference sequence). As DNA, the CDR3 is TGTGCCTGGGGAAGCTCTAGCGGTCCCTACGAGCAGTACTTC. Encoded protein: CAWGSSSGPYEQYF. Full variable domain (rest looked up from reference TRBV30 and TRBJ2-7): SQTIHQWPATLVQPVGSPLSLECTVEGTSNPNLYWYRQAAGRGLQLLFYSVGIGQISSEVPQNLSASRPQDRQFILSSKKLLLSDSGFYLCAWGSSSGPYEQYFGPGTRLTVT.

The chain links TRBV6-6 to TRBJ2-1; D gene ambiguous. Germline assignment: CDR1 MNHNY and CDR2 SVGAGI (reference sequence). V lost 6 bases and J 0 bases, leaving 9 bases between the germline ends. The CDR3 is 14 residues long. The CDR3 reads CASRYASSYNEQFF. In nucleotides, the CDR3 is TGTGCCAGCAGGTACGCGAGCTCCTACAATGAGCAGTTCTTC.

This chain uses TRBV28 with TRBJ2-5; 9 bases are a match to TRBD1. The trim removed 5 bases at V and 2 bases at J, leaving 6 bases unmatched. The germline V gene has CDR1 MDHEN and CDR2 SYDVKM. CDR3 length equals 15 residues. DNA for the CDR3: TGTGCCAGCAGTACAGGGGGCGCAGGGCAAGAGACCCAGTACTTC. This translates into CASSTGGAGQETQYF.

The CDR3 loop is CASSELAGGGYEQYF. CDR3 nucleotides: TGTGCCAGTAGTGAACTAGCGGGAGGTGGGTACGAGCAGTACTTC. The chain is built from TRBV19 and TRBJ2-7, with TRBD2 matching 12 bases. CDR3 length: 15 amino acids. Trimming removed 5 bases from V and 4 bases from J; junction bases left unmatched: 6. CDR1 and CDR2 (germline): LNHDA, SQIVND (reference sequence).

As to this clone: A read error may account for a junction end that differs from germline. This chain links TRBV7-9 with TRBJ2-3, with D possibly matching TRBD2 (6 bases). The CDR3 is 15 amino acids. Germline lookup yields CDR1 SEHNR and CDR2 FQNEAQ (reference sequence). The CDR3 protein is CSSSFQTSFGDTQYF. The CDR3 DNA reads TGTTCCAGCAGCTTTCAGACTAGTTTTGGAGATACGCAGTATTTT. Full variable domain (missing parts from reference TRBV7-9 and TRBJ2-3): DTGVSQNPRHKITKRGQNVTFRCDPISEHNRLYWYRQTLGQGPEFLTYFQNEAQLEKSRLLSDRFSAERPKGSFSTLEIQRTEQGDSAMYLCSSSFQTSFGDTQYFGPGTRLTVL.

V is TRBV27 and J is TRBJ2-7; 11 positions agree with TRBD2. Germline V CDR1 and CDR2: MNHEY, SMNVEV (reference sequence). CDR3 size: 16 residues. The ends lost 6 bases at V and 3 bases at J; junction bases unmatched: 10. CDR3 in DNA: TGTGCCAGCAGGCCTTTTACTAGCGGGAGTAACTACGAGCAGTACTTC. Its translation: CASRPFTSGSNYEQYF.

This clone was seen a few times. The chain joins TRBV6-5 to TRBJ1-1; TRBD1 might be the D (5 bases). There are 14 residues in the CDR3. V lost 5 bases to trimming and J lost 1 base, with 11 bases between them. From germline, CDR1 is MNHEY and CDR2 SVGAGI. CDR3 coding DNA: TGTGCCAGCAGTCATTCCAGGGAGAACACTGAAGCTTTCTTT. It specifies CASSHSRENTEAFF.

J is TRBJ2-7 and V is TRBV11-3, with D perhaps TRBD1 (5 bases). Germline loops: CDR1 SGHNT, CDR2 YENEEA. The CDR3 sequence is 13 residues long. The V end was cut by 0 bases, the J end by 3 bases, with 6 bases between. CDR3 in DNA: TGTGCCAGCAGCTTAGACAGGGTCTACGAGCAGTACTTC. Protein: CASSLDRVYEQYF. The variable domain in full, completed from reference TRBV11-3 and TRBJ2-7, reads EAGVVQSPRYKIIEKKQPVAFWCNPISGHNTLYWYLQNLGQGPELLIRYENEEAVDDSQLPKDRFSAERLKGVDSTLKIQPAELGDSAVYLCASSLDRVYEQYFGPGTRLTVT.

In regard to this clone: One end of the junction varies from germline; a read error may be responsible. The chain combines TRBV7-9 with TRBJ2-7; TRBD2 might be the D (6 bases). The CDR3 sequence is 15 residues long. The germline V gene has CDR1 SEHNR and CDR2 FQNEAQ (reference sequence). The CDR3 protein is CSSSLVGEASYEQYF. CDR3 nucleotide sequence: TGTTCCAGCAGCTTAGTTGGGGAGGCGTCCTACGAGCAGTACTTC.

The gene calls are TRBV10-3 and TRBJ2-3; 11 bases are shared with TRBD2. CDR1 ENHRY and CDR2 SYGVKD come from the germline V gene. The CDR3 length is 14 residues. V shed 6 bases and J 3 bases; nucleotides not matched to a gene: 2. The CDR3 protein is CAIRTSGVTDTQYF. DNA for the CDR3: TGTGCCATCAGGACTAGCGGGGTTACAGATACGCAGTATTTT.

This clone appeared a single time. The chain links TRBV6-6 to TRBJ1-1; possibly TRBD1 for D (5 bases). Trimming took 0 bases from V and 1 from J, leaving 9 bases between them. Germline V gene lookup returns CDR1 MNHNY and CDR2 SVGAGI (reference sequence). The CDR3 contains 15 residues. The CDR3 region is CASSYSWQGNTEAFF. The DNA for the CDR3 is TGTGCCAGCAGTTACTCTTGGCAGGGGAACACTGAAGCTTTCTTT.

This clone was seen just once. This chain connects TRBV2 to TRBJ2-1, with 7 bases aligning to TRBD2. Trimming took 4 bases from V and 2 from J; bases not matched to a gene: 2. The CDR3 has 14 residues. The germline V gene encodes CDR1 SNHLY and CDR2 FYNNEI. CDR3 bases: TGTGCCAGCAGTGGCGGGAGAACCTACAATGAGCAGTTCTTC. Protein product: CASSGGRTYNEQFF.